Below are 27 T cell receptor beta chains sequenced from a single sample in a study of T cell repertoires in cytomegalovirus infection. TCRdb redid the calling of the reads with MiXCR, one entry per CDR3 protein. Among around 350,000 distinct CDR3 sequences listed, 15% to 20% were seen once. Material for sequencing was PBMCs. The receptors come from a human donor in good health (CMV status not recorded). Some clones in this sample may be carry-over from other donors' samples.

The genes are TRBV5-6 and TRBJ1-6, with D perhaps matching TRBD1 (5 bases). The CDR3 is 14 amino acids. Germline CDR1 reads SGHDT; CDR2 reads YYEEEE. Between the trimmed V and J ends, which lost 7 bases and 6 bases, there was a span of 14 bases. The CDR3 region is CASAPGRFNSPLHF. In DNA form, the CDR3 reads TGTGCCAGCGCCCCGGGACGCTTTAATTCACCCCTCCACTTT.

The J gene is TRBJ2-3, the V gene TRBV18; D call uncertain. V gave up 2 bases and J gave up 5 bases, with 8 bases separating them. Germline V gene data show CDR1 as KGHSH and CDR2 as LQKENI. The CDR3 has 13 residues. The CDR3 DNA reads TGTGCCAGCTCACCAGGGGTGGAAGATACGCAGTATTTT. It translates to CASSPGVEDTQYF.

Many counts were recorded for this clonotype. The chain recombines TRBV7-2 with TRBJ2-2, with 9 bases lining up with TRBD2. Germline CDR1 is SGHTA and CDR2 is FQGNSA. Losses at the gene ends were 5 bases for V and 0 bases for J; bases not matched to a gene: 10. The CDR3 extends over 18 amino acids. CDR3 in DNA: TGTGCCAGCAGCCCCTCTCCGGGACTAGCAGCGAACACCGGGGAGCTGTTTTTT. Encoded protein: CASSPSPGLAANTGELFF.

The CDR3 bases are TGTGCCAGCTCCAAATGGAGGGAGGATGAAAAACTGTTTTTT. It is translated as CASSKWREDEKLFF. The chain recombines TRBV6-1 with TRBJ1-4; D remains unclear. Trimming took 8 bases from V and 6 from J, leaving 16 bases between them. CDR3 length: 14 residues. Germline V gene lookup returns CDR1 MNHNS and CDR2 SASEGT.

There are many counts of this clonotype. The chain combines TRBV7-2 with TRBJ2-2; D gene uncertain. CDR3 length: 17 amino acids. The V gene lost 1 base and the J gene lost 0 bases, with 12 bases spanning the gap. Germline-derived CDR1 and CDR2 are SGHTA and FQGNSA. The CDR3 DNA reads TGTGCCAGCAGCTTAGTCGGCACTCCTGCGAACACCGGGGAGCTGTTTTTT. Its translation is CASSLVGTPANTGELFF.

This clonotype has at least ten counts. CDR3 in amino acids: CASSRASVPTDTQYF. The CDR3 DNA is TGTGCCAGCAGCCGGGCTAGCGTCCCCACAGATACGCAGTATTTT. The rearrangement uses TRBV7-2 and TRBJ2-3; tentative D call: TRBD2 (6 bases). V was clipped by 5 bases and J by 2 bases, with 14 bases between them. Germline loops: CDR1 SGHTA, CDR2 FQGNSA. The CDR3 has 15 residues.

The V and J genes are TRBV23-1 and TRBJ1-4, with D possibly matching TRBD1 (5 bases). TRBV23-1 is an open reading frame whose function is uncertain. V lost 6 bases and J lost 1, with 18 bases in between. The CDR3 is made up of 17 amino acids. This CDR3 is CASSPRWGLGTNEKLFF. In DNA form, the CDR3 reads TGCGCCAGCAGCCCACGCTGGGGGTTGGGAACTAATGAAAAACTGTTTTTT.

This clonotype was recorded a few times. This chain connects TRBV10-3 to TRBJ1-1; D remains unclear. V was trimmed by 5 bases and J by 1 base, leaving 17 bases between them. This CDR3 region has 16 residues. Germline V gives CDR1 ENHRY, CDR2 SYGVKD. The DNA of the CDR3 is TGTGCCATCAGTCCGGACGCACAAAACAGGAACACTGAAGCTTTCTTT. This translates into CAISPDAQNRNTEAFF.

The rearrangement joins TRBV5-1 to TRBJ2-7, with 10 bases fitting TRBD1. Looked up from germline, CDR1 is SGHRS and CDR2 is YFSETQ. This CDR3 spans 13 amino acids. V was pared by 7 bases and J by 6 bases, with 7 bases of the junction left unmatched. The CDR3 protein is CASRRDRGPEQYF. The CDR3 DNA is TGCGCCAGCCGCCGGGACAGGGGACCCGAGCAGTACTTC.

The rearrangement joins TRBV6-2 or TRBV6-3 to TRBJ2-7; 11 bases agree with TRBD1. The V gene end was trimmed by 8 bases and the J gene end by 6 bases; junction bases not matched to a gene: 6. Germline CDR1 and CDR2: MNHEY and SVGEGT. The CDR3 is made up of 13 amino acids. CDR3 amino acids: CASLSGTGGEQYF. In DNA form, the CDR3 reads TGTGCCAGCCTGTCGGGGACAGGGGGCGAGCAGTACTTC.

V gene TRBV9 combines with J gene TRBJ2-5, with D maybe TRBD2 (6 bases). This CDR3 is 14 amino acids long. Trimming took off 0 bases at V and 0 bases at J, with 6 bases between the two ends. Germline V gene data show CDR1 as SGDLS and CDR2 as YYNGEE. The CDR3 region has the DNA TGTGCCAGCAGCGTAGGGACTAACCAAGAGACCCAGTACTTC. This encodes CASSVGTNQETQYF.

This clonotype was counted ten times or more. The chain has TRBV7-2 and TRBJ2-2; 7 nucleotides match TRBD1. CDR3 size: 15 residues. CDR1 and CDR2 (germline): SGHTA, FQGNSA. V shed 5 bases, J shed 0 bases, and the junction held 3 bases outside the gene matches. The CDR3 sequence is CASSRQGANTGELFF. The CDR3, as DNA: TGTGCCAGCAGCCGCCAGGGGGCGAACACCGGGGAGCTGTTTTTT. Full variable domain (missing parts from reference TRBV7-2 and TRBJ2-2): GAGVSQSPSNKVTEKGKDVELRCDPISGHTALYWYRQSLGQGLEFLIYFQGNSAPDKSGLPSDRFSAERTGGSVSTLTIQRTQQEDSAVYLCASSRQGANTGELFFGEGSRLTVL.

As concerns this clonotype: A much bigger clone sits one base away, suggesting this may be a read error. The chain's CDR3 is CASSADWYNEQFF. The CDR3 DNA reads TGTGCCAGCAGTGCGGACTGGTACAATGAGCAGTTCTTC. V gene TRBV6-4 combines with J gene TRBJ2-1; D is possibly TRBD2 (5 bases). The CDR3 loop spans 13 amino acids. V lost 4 bases to trimming and J lost 4 bases, with 8 bases between them. CDR1 MRHNA and CDR2 SNTAGT come from the germline V gene.

Only a few counts were recorded for this clonotype. The chain is built from TRBV12-3 or TRBV12-4 and TRBJ1-2, with 7 bases that match TRBD1. V shed 5 bases, J shed 5 bases, and the junction held 17 bases outside the gene matches. CDR3 length: 17 residues. The CDR3 nucleotides are TGTGCCAGCAGTAAGAGGACAGGCCTACCTAAAGGGTATGGCTACACCTTC. Translating it yields CASSKRTGLPKGYGYTF.

The CDR3, as DNA: TGCAGTGCTACGCGAGGGTTCTCCACAAGCCTCGAGCAGTACTTC. This codes for CSATRGFSTSLEQYF. This chain joins TRBV20-1 and TRBJ2-7; a possible D gene is TRBD2 (5 bases). The CDR3 contains 15 residues. Between the trimmed V and J ends, which lost 4 bases and 6 bases, there was a span of 22 bases. The germline gives CDR1 DFQATT, CDR2 SNEGSKA (reference sequence).

The chain carries TRBV12-3 or TRBV12-4 and TRBJ1-5; no clear D. V dropped 6 bases and J dropped 5 bases, with 11 bases sitting between them. The CDR3 is made up of 13 amino acids. The CDR3 reads CASRGRSDQPQHF. CDR3 nucleotide sequence: TGTGCCAGCAGAGGACGGTCGGATCAGCCCCAGCATTTT.

This clonotype was seen ten or more times. The rearrangement links TRBV12-3 or TRBV12-4 to TRBJ2-3, with D tentatively TRBD1 or TRBD2 (5 bases each). V lost 6 bases to trimming and J lost 1 base, with 23 bases between them. The CDR3 has 18 amino acids. DNA of the CDR3: TGTGCCAGCAGACCCTATGGTGGGGGAGCCAGCGGCACAGATACGCAGTATTTT. Protein: CASRPYGGGASGTDTQYF.

There are a few counts of this clonotype. The chain couples TRBV12-3 or TRBV12-4 to TRBJ2-2, with 10 nucleotides matching TRBD2. Germline trimming cut 7 bases from V and 1 base from J; bases unmatched to any gene: 6. The CDR3 runs 16 residues. CDR3 DNA sequence: TGTGCCAGCACTACTCGACTAGCGGGGAACACCGGGGAGCTGTTTTTT. Protein product: CASTTRLAGNTGELFF.

Details on this clonotype: A read error is possible here, since a much larger clone lies one base away. The chain carries TRBV7-9 and TRBJ1-1; D unclear. Per germline, CDR1 SEHNR and CDR2 FQNEAQ (reference sequence). Deletions cut 1 base from V and 3 bases from J, with 6 bases between. The CDR3 is made up of 13 amino acids. CDR3 DNA sequence: TGTGCCAGCAGCTTAGAGCAGGACACTGAAGCTTTCTTT. Translating gives CASSLEQDTEAFF.

This clonotype was seen a handful of times. The chain is built from TRBV7-8 and TRBJ1-1; D remains ambiguous. The V gene lost 5 bases and the J gene lost 1 base, with 17 bases spanning the gap. The CDR3 has 16 residues. In germline, CDR1 is SGHVS, CDR2 FQNEAQ. The CDR3, as DNA: TGTGCCAGCAGCATCCGGGTCACCCTAACGAACACTGAAGCTTTCTTT. Protein: CASSIRVTLTNTEAFF.

This clonotype has ten or more counts. This chain links TRBV7-2 with TRBJ2-7; D tentatively fits TRBD1 or TRBD2 (5 bases each). The CDR3 totals 16 residues. Trimming cost V 4 bases and J 0 bases, with 16 bases left between them. Germline lookup yields CDR1 SGHTA and CDR2 FQGNSA. CDR3 protein: CASSSSGTMGSYEQYF. The CDR3 nucleotides read TGTGCCAGCAGCTCCTCCGGGACGATGGGCTCCTACGAGCAGTACTTC.

This clonotype was counted many times. The CDR3 DNA sequence: TGTGCCAGCAGTTTCGGCTCCCTGGCGGTAGAGACCCAGTACTTC. As protein: CASSFGSLAVETQYF. This chain joins TRBV12-3 or TRBV12-4 and TRBJ2-5; D gene uncertain. CDR3 length: 15 residues. Trimming shortened V by 3 bases and J by 4 bases, and 15 bases separated the two germline ends.

This clonotype was detected ten times or more. The chain uses TRBV7-6 and TRBJ2-3, with D uncertain. Germline assignment: CDR1 SGHVS and CDR2 FNYEAQ. Trimming took off 1 base at V and 2 bases at J, with 10 bases between the two ends. This CDR3 is built from 15 residues. In DNA, the CDR3 is TGTGCCAGCAGCTTAGTAGTTAGAGACACAGATACGCAGTATTTT. This translates into CASSLVVRDTDTQYF.

V usage is TRBV27 and J usage is TRBJ1-5; D is possibly TRBD1 (5 bases). There are 13 residues in the CDR3. V dropped 5 bases and J dropped 7 bases, with 12 bases sitting between them. The germline gives CDR1 MNHEY, CDR2 SMNVEV (reference sequence). The CDR3, as DNA: TGTGCCAGCAGTCCCCGGGGGGAGCAGCCCCAGCATTTT. It yields the protein CASSPRGEQPQHF.

This chain connects TRBV29-1 to TRBJ2-5; the match to TRBD1 covers 8 bases. CDR1 SQVTM and CDR2 ANQGSEA come from the germline V gene. V lost 6 bases and J lost 5; bases outside the gene matches: 8. This CDR3 is built from 13 residues. CDR3 loop: CSVLPGGRETQYF. The CDR3 nucleotides are TGCAGCGTATTACCAGGGGGCCGGGAGACCCAGTACTTC.

This clonotype turned up a few times. The CDR3 nucleotides read TGTGCCAGTAGTATTTGGGGGACAGGGGACGACGAGCAGTACTTC. Translated, it gives CASSIWGTGDDEQYF. The chain has TRBV19 and TRBJ2-7; TRBD1 matches 10 bases. In germline, CDR1 is LNHDA, CDR2 SQIVND (reference sequence). CDR3 length: 15 amino acids. The V segment lost 3 bases and the J segment 5 bases; nucleotides outside the gene matches: 7.

This clonotype appeared many times. This rearrangement joins TRBV27 to TRBJ2-7; perhaps D is TRBD1 or TRBD2 (5 bases each). From germline, CDR1 is MNHEY and CDR2 SMNVEV (reference sequence). The ends were cut back, 3 bases at V and 5 bases at J, with 17 bases in the middle. The CDR3 is made up of 15 amino acids. The CDR3 loop reads CASSLSGRENHEQYF. In DNA form, the CDR3 reads TGTGCCAGCAGTTTGTCGGGACGGGAAAACCACGAGCAGTACTTC.